This note documents a single T cell receptor (beta chain) sequence. Its antigen remains unidentified. No per-base quality is available; no much larger clone lies one base away. The record originates from a study of technical replicates of blood from several donors (dated by TCRdb to the late 2010s). The cysteine opens and the phenylalanine closes a CDR3 of 15 amino acids. The DNA shown is the 45-base CDR3, in frame from base 1. V drops 3 bases and J drops 0 bases, leaving 11 bases in between. The germline V gene (reference sequence) supplies CDR1 MNHEY and CDR2 SMNVEV. The library was obtained by the immunoSEQ multiplex PCR assay. TCRdb obtained this table from immuneACCESS and retained in-frame rearrangements with V and J assigned. These tables miss some clones; where compared with another copy, unresolved V genes account for less than half of the shortfall, and the remainder is unexplained. This sample holds some 71,000 clones; approximately 97% were observed only once. Around 0.28% of the sample goes to the ten largest clones.

This chain is built from TRBV27 and TRBJ1-1; TRBD1 is a possible D gene, resting on 5 matching bases. The clonotype was recovered from a human donor in good health. The sequencing sample was made of T cells isolated from PBMCs. At the DNA level, the sequence is TGTGCCAGCAGTTTGGGGGGACCCATGAACACTGAAGCTTTCTTT. Translated, this gives CASSLGGPMNTEAFF.